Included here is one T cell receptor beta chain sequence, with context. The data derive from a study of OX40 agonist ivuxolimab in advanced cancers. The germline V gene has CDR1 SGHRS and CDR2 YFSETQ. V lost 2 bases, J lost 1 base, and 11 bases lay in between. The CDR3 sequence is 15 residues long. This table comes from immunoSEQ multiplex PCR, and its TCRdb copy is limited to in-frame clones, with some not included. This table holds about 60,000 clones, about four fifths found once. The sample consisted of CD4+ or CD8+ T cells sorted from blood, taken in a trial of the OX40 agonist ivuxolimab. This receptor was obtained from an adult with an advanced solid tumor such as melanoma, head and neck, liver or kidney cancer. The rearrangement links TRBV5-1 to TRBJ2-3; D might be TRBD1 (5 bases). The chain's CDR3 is CASSFSWGGTDTQYF. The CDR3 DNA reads TGCGCCAGCAGCTTTTCCTGGGGCGGCACAGATACGCAGTATTTT. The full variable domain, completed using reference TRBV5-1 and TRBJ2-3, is KAGVTQTPRYLIKTRGQQVTLSCSPISGHRSVSWYQQTPGQGLQFLFEYFSETQRNKGNFPGRFSGRQFSNSRSEMNVSTLELGDSALYLCASSFSWGGTDTQYFGPGTRLTVL.